Listed below are T cell receptor beta chains from one sample, sequenced in a study of blood T cell repertoires in COVID-19. Profiling relied on immunoSEQ multiplex PCR, and the TCRdb table lists in-frame clones only, not all of them. Counted here are some 200,000 clones, roughly four fifths occurring once; the ten biggest clones make up approximately 12%. The sequencing input was PBMCs or T cells enriched from blood (not recorded which). These receptors were obtained from a man in his forties who had recovered from COVID-19. The CDR3 runs from the conserved cysteine through the conserved F or W. A D gene is named only where the DNA matches it firmly. Some rows mark clone size as missing; the rest say once, few, many or name a class of expanded clone.

abundance	v_gene	j_gene	d_gene	CDR3aa	CDR3nt
NA	TRBV30	TRBJ2-3	TRBD2	CAWRVAGLSGRTDTQYF	TGTGCCTGGAGAGTCGCCGGCCTTAGCGGGAGGACAGATACGCAGTATTTT
once	TRBV4-3	TRBJ2-5	TRBD2	CASSQGLAGGETQYF	TGCGCCAGCAGCCAAGGCCTAGCGGGAGGAGAGACCCAGTACTTC
NA	TRBV27	TRBJ2-5	NA	CASSLEVGETQYF	TGTGCCAGCAGTTTAGAGGTAGGAGAGACCCAGTACTTC
once	TRBV6-5	TRBJ1-1	TRBD1	CASSYRQGAPEAFF	TGTGCCAGCAGTTACAGACAGGGGGCCCCTGAAGCTTTCTTT
NA	TRBV7-9	TRBJ1-3	NA	CASSLPEDTIYF	TGTGCCAGCAGCTTGCCGGAGGACACCATATATTTT
NA	TRBV7-2	TRBJ2-3	TRBD2	CASTPGLAGVDTQYF	TGTGCCAGCACCCCGGGACTAGCGGGAGTAGATACGCAGTATTTT
NA	TRBV27	TRBJ1-1	NA	CASTLRPGWAEAFF	TGTGCCAGCACCTTGCGACCAGGGTGGGCTGAAGCTTTCTTT
few	TRBV5-4	TRBJ1-2	NA	CASTTGGRNYGYTF	TGTGCCAGCACCACAGGCGGCAGGAACTATGGCTACACCTTC
NA	TRBV9	TRBJ1-5	TRBD1	CASSVGQGGQPQHF	TGTGCCAGCAGCGTAGGACAGGGCGGACAGCCCCAGCATTTT
once	TRBV7-9	TRBJ1-1	NA	CASSPQVGGGTEAFF	TGTGCCAGCAGCCCCCAGGTTGGGGGCGGCACTGAAGCTTTCTTT
many	TRBV9	TRBJ2-2	TRBD2	CASRPTGTTTGELFF	TGTGCCAGCAGGCCGACCGGGACTACTACCGGGGAGCTGTTTTTT